One and the same sample provided the 15 T cell receptor beta chains below, sequenced in a study of spatial heterogeneity in lung cancer. Time point of the sample: sample taken at primary tumor resection. TCRdb recomputed calls from the 5' RACE reads with MiXCR, one row per CDR3 protein. In the table there are roughly 10,000 distinct CDR3 sequences, under 6.5% of which are singletons. The source was PBMCs, collected at surgery. Receptors originate from a male donor with early-stage non-small cell lung cancer.

The chain links TRBV7-2 to TRBJ1-5, with TRBD1 matching over 7 bases. Germline lookup yields CDR1 SGHTA and CDR2 FQGNSA. The trim removed 1 base at V and 2 bases at J, leaving 20 bases unmatched. The CDR3 consists of 21 residues. This CDR3 is CASSLVLWTGTRRWGNQPQHF. The DNA for the CDR3 is TGTGCCAGCAGCTTAGTCCTATGGACAGGAACAAGGAGGTGGGGCAATCAGCCCCAGCATTTT.

This clonotype was recorded at least ten times. This chain connects TRBV11-3 to TRBJ1-5; 7 nucleotides line up with TRBD1. CDR3 size: 16 residues. Germline lookup yields CDR1 SGHNT and CDR2 YENEEA. J lost 7 bases, V lost 2 bases, and 11 bases had no gene match. The CDR3 DNA is TGTGCCAGCAGCTTACGAGGCGCAAGGGGGCCCCAGCCCCAGCATTTT. This translates into CASSLRGARGPQPQHF.

This clonotype was observed a few times. A much larger clone lies a single base off, so this may be a read error. Because it lacks the conserved phenylalanine or tryptophan at the end, this CDR3 is likely a read error. V gene TRBV6-6 combines with J gene TRBJ2-3; D might be TRBD1 (6 bases). CDR3 length: 16 amino acids. Germline V gene lookup returns CDR1 MNHNY and CDR2 SVGAGI (reference sequence). The V end lost 6 bases, the J end lost 0 bases, and 16 bases lay between the germline ends. This CDR3 reads CASRLPGQASTDTQYS. The CDR3 DNA is TGTGCCAGCAGACTACCGGGACAAGCTAGCACAGATACGCAGTATTCT.

There are many counts of this clonotype. The chain has TRBV6-5 and TRBJ2-3, with TRBD2 matching 14 bases. The germline V gene encodes CDR1 MNHEY and CDR2 SVGAGI. This CDR3 comprises 16 residues. The junction had 6 bases not matched to a gene; V was cut back by 5 bases and J by 5 bases. CDR3 coding DNA: TGTGCCAGCAGTCGACTCGGGACTAGCGGGAGAGATACGCAGTATTTT. This sequence encodes CASSRLGTSGRDTQYF.

The sample holds many counts of this clonotype. The genes are TRBV27 and TRBJ1-5; no clear D. CDR1 MNHEY and CDR2 SMNVEV come from the germline V gene (reference sequence). V lost 5 bases and J lost 0, with 11 bases in between. The length of the CDR3 is 15 residues. CDR3 coding DNA: TGTGCCAGCAGTCTTACACCCTCTAGCAATCAGCCCCAGCATTTT. It encodes CASSLTPSSNQPQHF.

This clonotype was counted many times. This sequence joins TRBV7-8 and TRBJ2-1; D could derive from TRBD1 or TRBD2 (5 bases each). Germline CDR1 is SGHVS and CDR2 is FQNEAQ. V was trimmed by 1 base and J by 0 bases, leaving 25 bases between them. The CDR3 contains 21 residues. The CDR3: CASSLGARGTQGFGSYNEQFF. For the CDR3, the DNA is TGTGCCAGCAGCTTAGGAGCTCGGGGAACCCAGGGTTTTGGCTCCTACAATGAGCAGTTCTTC.

In this sample, this clonotype turned up many times. The rearrangement joins TRBV18 to TRBJ2-7; D gene ambiguous. The CDR3 length is 12 residues. Between the trimmed V and J ends, which lost 3 bases and 3 bases, there was a span of 6 bases. Germline V lookup: CDR1 KGHSH, CDR2 LQKENI. The CDR3 nucleotides read TGTGCCAGCTCACCGGGCGTCTACGAGCAGTACTTC. Its protein is CASSPGVYEQYF.

This clonotype showed up many times. The V call is TRBV12-3 or TRBV12-4, the J call TRBJ1-4, with D unclear. This CDR3 has 11 residues. V was clipped by 3 bases and J by 8 bases, with 4 bases between them. DNA for the CDR3: TGTGCCAGCAGTTTTACCGAAAAACTGTTTTTT. It yields the protein CASSFTEKLFF.

This clonotype is deemed medium-sized. V gene TRBV28 combines with J gene TRBJ2-1; the match to TRBD2 covers 8 bases. The CDR3 extends over 15 amino acids. Germline values: CDR1 MDHEN, CDR2 SYDVKM. The ends lost 6 bases at V and 2 bases at J; junction bases unmatched: 6. In DNA, the CDR3 is TGTGCCAGCAGGCGAGCGGGGGCAGCCTACAATGAGCAGTTCTTC. Translation gives CASRRAGAAYNEQFF.

The sample holds many counts of this clonotype. Sequence at one end of the junction differs from germline and may be a read error. This rearrangement joins TRBV5-1 to TRBJ2-5, with 7 bases identical to TRBD2. Germline lookup yields CDR1 SGHRS and CDR2 YFSETQ. There are 14 residues in the CDR3. CDR3 region: CTSSRSGVQETQYF. The CDR3 nucleotides read TGCACCAGCAGTCGGAGCGGGGTCCAAGAGACCCAGTACTTC.

This clonotype was counted only a few times. V gene TRBV2 combines with J gene TRBJ2-1, with D possibly being TRBD1 (6 bases). CDR1 and CDR2 (germline): SNHLY, FYNNEI. V shed 5 bases and J shed 7 bases, with 18 bases lying between them. CDR3 length equals 15 residues. In DNA form, the CDR3 reads TGTGCCAGCAGTCAGGACAGTCCAGCGGTAAATGAGCAGTTCTTC. Translating it yields CASSQDSPAVNEQFF.

This clonotype was detected many times. The DNA is omitted, as the CDR3 cannot be located on it reliably, and the CDR3 follows TCRdb's listing. J is TRBJ2-7 and V is TRBV29-1; the table's D call TRBD1 went unverified against the DNA. The CDR3 sequence runs 22 residues, both termini included. Per germline, CDR1 SQVTM and CDR2 ANQGSEA. The CDR3 spells CSVEDIYLCSVEDLGQSYEQYF.

Many counts were recorded for this clonotype. The rearrangement uses TRBV7-3 and TRBJ2-5, with a weak D call TRBD1 (5 bases). The CDR3 runs to 13 residues. Between the trimmed V and J ends, which lost 6 bases and 5 bases, there was a span of 13 bases. The germline V gene encodes CDR1 SGHTA and CDR2 FQGTGA. CDR3: CASSFDSRETQYF. The CDR3 DNA reads TGTGCCAGCAGTTTCGACAGCCGGGAGACCCAGTACTTC.

The V gene is TRBV10-3, the J gene TRBJ2-5, with 7 bases fitting TRBD2. Trimming took 3 bases from V and 2 from J; bases not matched to a gene: 9. Per the germline V gene, CDR1 is ENHRY and CDR2 is SYGVKD. CDR3 length: 16 amino acids. The CDR3 is CAISDIPGEGQETQYF. The CDR3 nucleotides read TGTGCCATCAGTGATATACCCGGGGAGGGGCAAGAGACCCAGTACTTC.

This clonotype was recorded many times. The chain recombines TRBV7-2 with TRBJ1-1; D not certain. Germline lookup yields CDR1 SGHTA and CDR2 FQGNSA. The V end was cut by 3 bases, the J end by 1 base, with 15 bases between. The CDR3 length is 16 residues. The CDR3 is CASSFVWRRANTEAFF. CDR3 in DNA: TGTGCCAGCAGCTTTGTCTGGCGAAGGGCGAACACTGAAGCTTTCTTT.